This TCR beta chain was sequenced during a study of spatial heterogeneity in lung cancer. Time point denoted: sample taken at primary tumor resection. Samples were obtained from approximately 72 donors, all untreated early-stage non-small cell lung cancer patients. Tumor, nontumor lung or frozen PBMC supplied whole RNA that was sequenced unsorted. TCR cDNA molecules each had a unique molecular identifier. TCRdb redid the calling of the 5' RACE reads with MiXCR, one entry per CDR3 protein. This table holds 6,200 or so distinct CDR3 sequences, about 17% found once. The clonotype comes from a male donor with early-stage non-small cell lung cancer. This material consisted of normal lung tissue next to the tumor, taken at surgery.

The CDR3 DNA reads TGCAGCGTTGCCAAGGGGGACGAGACCCAGTACTTC. It specifies CSVAKGDETQYF. The chain uses TRBV29-1 and TRBJ2-5; perhaps TRBD1 as D (6 bases). Germline CDR1 is SQVTM and CDR2 is ANQGSEA. The CDR3 extends over 12 amino acids. V was pared by 4 bases and J by 5 bases, with 11 bases between.